What follows describes a single TCR beta chain. This sample was taken from a study of blood T cell repertoires in COVID-19. The method was immunoSEQ multiplex PCR; TCRdb's version includes in-frame clones alone and lacks a portion of them. Here the sample spans about 310,000 clones, roughly 88% being singletons. With 4 bases removed from V and 3 bases from J, the gap between germline ends came to 12 bases. The CDR3 runs to 14 residues. Germline values: CDR1 MNHEY, CDR2 SMNVEV (reference sequence). The material sequenced was PBMCs or T cells enriched from blood (not recorded which). The receptor was derived from a man younger than 40 who had recovered from COVID-19. The gene calls are TRBV27 and TRBJ1-2, with a possible D match to TRBD1 (6 bases). CDR3: CASSYQGSHYGYTF. The DNA for the CDR3 is TGTGCCAGCAGTTACCAGGGGAGTCACTATGGCTACACCTTC.